What follows describes a single T cell receptor beta chain. Its antigen remains unidentified. Produced via immunoSEQ multiplex PCR; TCRdb's table is partial and in-frame only. The table includes approximately 80,000 clones, approximately 93% detected once. The sample is drawn from a study of cytomegalovirus exposure and HLA in healthy donors. Study results and caveats: There were 150 to 200 TCR beta chains listed as cytomegalovirus-associated.

V trimming: 6 bases; J trimming: 5 bases; junction bases outside the gene matches: 5. The CDR3 runs to 15 residues. From germline, CDR1 is ENHRY and CDR2 SYGVKD. This chain joins TRBV10-3 and TRBJ2-2; TRBD1 aligns across 11 bases. The sample consisted of PBMCs. This sequence was found in a woman aged 25 to 39 in good health and CMV-seronegative. In nucleotides, the CDR3 is TGTGCCATCAGCCCCGGGACAGGGGGAACCGGGGAGCTGTTTTTT. Translating gives CAISPGTGGTGELFF.